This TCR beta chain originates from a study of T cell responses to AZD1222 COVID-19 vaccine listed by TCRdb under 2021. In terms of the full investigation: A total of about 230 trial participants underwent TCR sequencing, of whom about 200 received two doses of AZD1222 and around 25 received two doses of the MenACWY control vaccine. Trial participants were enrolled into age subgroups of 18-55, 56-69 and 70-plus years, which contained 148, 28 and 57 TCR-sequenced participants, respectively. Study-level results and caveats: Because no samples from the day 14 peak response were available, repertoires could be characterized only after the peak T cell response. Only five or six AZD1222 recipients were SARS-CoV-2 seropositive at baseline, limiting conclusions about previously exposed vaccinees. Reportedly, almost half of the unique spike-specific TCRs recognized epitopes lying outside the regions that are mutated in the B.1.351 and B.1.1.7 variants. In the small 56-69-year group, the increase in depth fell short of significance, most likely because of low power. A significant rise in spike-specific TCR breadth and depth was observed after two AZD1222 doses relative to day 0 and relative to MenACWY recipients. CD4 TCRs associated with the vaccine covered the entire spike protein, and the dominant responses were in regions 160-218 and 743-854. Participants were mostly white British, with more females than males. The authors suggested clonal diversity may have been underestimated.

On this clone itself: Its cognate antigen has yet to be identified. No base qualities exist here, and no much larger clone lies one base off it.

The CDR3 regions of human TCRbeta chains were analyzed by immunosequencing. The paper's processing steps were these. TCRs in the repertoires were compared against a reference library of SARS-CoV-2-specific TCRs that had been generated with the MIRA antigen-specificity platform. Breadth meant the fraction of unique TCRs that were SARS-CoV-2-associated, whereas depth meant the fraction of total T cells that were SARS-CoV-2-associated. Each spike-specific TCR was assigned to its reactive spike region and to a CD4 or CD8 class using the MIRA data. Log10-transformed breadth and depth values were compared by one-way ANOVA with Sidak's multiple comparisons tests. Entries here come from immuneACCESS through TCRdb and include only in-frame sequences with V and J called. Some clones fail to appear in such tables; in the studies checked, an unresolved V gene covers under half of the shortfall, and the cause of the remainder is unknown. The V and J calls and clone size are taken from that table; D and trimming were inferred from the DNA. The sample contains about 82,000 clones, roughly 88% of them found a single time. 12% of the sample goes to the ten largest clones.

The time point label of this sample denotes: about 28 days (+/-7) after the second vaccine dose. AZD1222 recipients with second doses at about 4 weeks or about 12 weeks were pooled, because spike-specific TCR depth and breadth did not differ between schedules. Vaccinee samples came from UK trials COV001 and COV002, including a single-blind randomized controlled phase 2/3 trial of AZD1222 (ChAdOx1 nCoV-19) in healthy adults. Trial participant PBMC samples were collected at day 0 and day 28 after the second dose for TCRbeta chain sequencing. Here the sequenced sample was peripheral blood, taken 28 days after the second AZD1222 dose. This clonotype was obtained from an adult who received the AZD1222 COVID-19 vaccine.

The bases are TGTGCCAGCAGTGAGGCGGGGGGGCGGCGAGAGACCCAGTACTTC. Its amino acids are CASSEAGGRRETQYF. The chain joins TRBV28 to TRBJ2-5, with TRBD2 matching 9 junction bases. The CDR3 has 15 amino acids, counting the end cysteine and phenylalanine. Only the CDR3 DNA is retained, 45 bases long and in frame from the first base. CDR1 MDHEN and CDR2 SYDVKM are derived from the germline V gene. The junction shows trimming of 5 bases on V and 4 bases on J, and the gene matches do not reach 8 bases of it.